This T cell receptor (beta chain) comes out of a study of T cell responses to AZD1222 COVID-19 vaccine. Overall study results and limits: It should be noted that donors were predominantly white British and more often female, and clonal diversity was possibly underestimated.

Doses given second, at about 4 or about 12 weeks, were pooled. Comment on this clone: What it binds is unknown.

CDR1 is LNHDA and CDR2 is SQIVND in the germline V gene (reference sequence). The ends were cut back, 6 bases at V and 6 bases at J, with 17 bases in the middle. The CDR3 totals 14 residues. The protocol was immunoSEQ multiplex PCR, while the TCRdb copy is restricted to in-frame clones and leaves out a portion. This table has roughly 100,000 clones, 80% to 90% appearing once. The sequence came from an adult who received the AZD1222 COVID-19 vaccine. Sequenced material: peripheral blood, taken 28 days after the second AZD1222 dose. This rearrangement joins TRBV19 to TRBJ1-1; perhaps TRBD1 as D (5 bases). The CDR3 here is CASRNQGSGAEAFF. The CDR3 DNA sequence: TGTGCCAGTAGGAATCAGGGCTCCGGCGCTGAAGCTTTCTTT.